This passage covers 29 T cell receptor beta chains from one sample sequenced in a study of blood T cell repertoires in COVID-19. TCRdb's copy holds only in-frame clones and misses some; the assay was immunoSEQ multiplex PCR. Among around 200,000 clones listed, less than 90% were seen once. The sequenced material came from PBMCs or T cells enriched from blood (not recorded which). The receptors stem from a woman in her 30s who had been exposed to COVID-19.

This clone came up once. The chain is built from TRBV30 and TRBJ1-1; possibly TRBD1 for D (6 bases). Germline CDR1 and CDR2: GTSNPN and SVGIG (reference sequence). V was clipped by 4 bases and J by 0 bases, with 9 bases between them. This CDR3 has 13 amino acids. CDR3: CAWTGTMNTEAFF. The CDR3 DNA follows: TGTGCCTGGACCGGGACAATGAACACTGAAGCTTTCTTT.

As DNA, the CDR3 is TGTGCCTGGAGTGTTCCAGGCCGCTATGGCTACACCTTC. It encodes CAWSVPGRYGYTF. The J gene is TRBJ1-2, the V gene TRBV30; D gene unclear. Deletions cut 0 bases from V and 4 bases from J, with 9 bases between. Per germline, CDR1 GTSNPN and CDR2 SVGIG (reference sequence). This CDR3 region has 13 residues.

CDR3 region: CASRRSGGAYEQFF. DNA of the CDR3: TGTGCCAGCAGACGTAGCGGGGGGGCCTATGAGCAGTTCTTC. V is TRBV3-1 (or the pseudogene TRBV3-2) and J is TRBJ2-1, with TRBD2 matching over 11 bases. The CDR3 is made up of 14 amino acids. The germline CDR1 and CDR2 sequences are LGHDT and YNNKEL (reference sequence). The V and J ends lost 6 bases and 8 bases, in that order; junction bases with no gene match: 6.

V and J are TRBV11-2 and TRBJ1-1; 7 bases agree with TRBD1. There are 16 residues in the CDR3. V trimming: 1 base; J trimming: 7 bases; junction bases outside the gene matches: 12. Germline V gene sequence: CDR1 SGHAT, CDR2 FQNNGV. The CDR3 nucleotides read TGTGCCAGCAGCTTAGGTTTGAGGGGGCTCGGGGGTGAAGCTTTCTTT. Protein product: CASSLGLRGLGGEAFF.

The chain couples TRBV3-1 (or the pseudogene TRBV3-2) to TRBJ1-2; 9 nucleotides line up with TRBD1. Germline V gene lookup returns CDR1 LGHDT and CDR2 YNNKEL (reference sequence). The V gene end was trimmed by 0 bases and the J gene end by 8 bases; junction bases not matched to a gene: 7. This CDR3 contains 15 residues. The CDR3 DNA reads TGTGCCAGCAGCCAAGATAACAGGGGGCGTCTAGGCTACACCTTC. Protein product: CASSQDNRGRLGYTF.

CDR3 bases: TGTGCCAGCAGCTTAGAAGGACAGGGGGCTGGAAACATTCAGTACTTC. This gives the protein CASSLEGQGAGNIQYF. The chain joins TRBV13 to TRBJ2-4, with 11 bases fitting TRBD1. The ends lost 1 base at V and 6 bases at J; junction bases unmatched: 5. This CDR3 region has 16 residues. Germline V gives CDR1 PRHDT, CDR2 FYEKMQ (reference sequence).

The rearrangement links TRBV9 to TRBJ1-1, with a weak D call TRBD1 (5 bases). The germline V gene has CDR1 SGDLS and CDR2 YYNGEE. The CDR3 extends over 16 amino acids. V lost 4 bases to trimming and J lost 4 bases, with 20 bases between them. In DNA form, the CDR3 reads TGTGCCAGCAGCCCCCAATTGATGGTCGGGGGCACTGAAGCTTTCTTT. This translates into CASSPQLMVGGTEAFF. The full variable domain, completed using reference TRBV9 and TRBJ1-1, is DSGVTQTPKHLITATGQRVTLRCSPRSGDLSVYWYQQSLDQGLQFLIQYYNGEERAKGNILERFSAQQFPDLHSELNLSSLELGDSALYFCASSPQLMVGGTEAFFGQGTRLTVV.

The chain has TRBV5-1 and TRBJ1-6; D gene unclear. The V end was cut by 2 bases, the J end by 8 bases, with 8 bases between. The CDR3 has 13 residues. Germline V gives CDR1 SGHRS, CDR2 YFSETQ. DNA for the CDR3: TGCGCCAGCAGCTTCCCAGATGATTCACCCCTCCACTTT. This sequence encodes CASSFPDDSPLHF.

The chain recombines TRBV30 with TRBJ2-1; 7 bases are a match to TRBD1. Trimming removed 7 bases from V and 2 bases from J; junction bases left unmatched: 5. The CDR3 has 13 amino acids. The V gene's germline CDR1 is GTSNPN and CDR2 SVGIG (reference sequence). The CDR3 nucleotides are TGTGCCTTAGTTGGACAGGCCTACAATGAGCAGTTCTTC. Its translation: CALVGQAYNEQFF. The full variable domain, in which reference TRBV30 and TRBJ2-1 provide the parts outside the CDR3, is SQTIHQWPATLVQPVGSPLSLECTVEGTSNPNLYWYRQAAGRGLQLLFYSVGIGQISSEVPQNLSASRPQDRQFILSSKKLLLSDSGFYLCALVGQAYNEQFFGPGTRLTVL.

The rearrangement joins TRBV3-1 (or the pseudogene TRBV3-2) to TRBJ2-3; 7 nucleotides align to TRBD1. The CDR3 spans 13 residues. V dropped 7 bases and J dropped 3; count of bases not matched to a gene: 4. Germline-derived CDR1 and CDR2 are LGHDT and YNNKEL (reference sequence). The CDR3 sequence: CASKAQGTDTQYF. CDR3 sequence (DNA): TGTGCCAGCAAGGCACAGGGGACAGATACGCAGTATTTT.

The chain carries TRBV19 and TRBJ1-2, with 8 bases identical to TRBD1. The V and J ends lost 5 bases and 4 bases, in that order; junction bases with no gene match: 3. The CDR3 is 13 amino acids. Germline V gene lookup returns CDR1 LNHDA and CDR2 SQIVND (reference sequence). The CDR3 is CASSLTGAYGYTF. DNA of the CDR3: TGTGCCAGTAGTCTGACAGGGGCCTATGGCTACACCTTC.

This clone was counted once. The DNA for the CDR3 is TGTGCCAGCAGTTTTCGGGGGTCTAGAGCTTTCTTT. Translation: CASSFRGSRAFF. The chain links TRBV27 to TRBJ1-1; D may be TRBD1 (5 bases). The CDR3 is 12 residues long. The V end was cut by 3 bases, the J end by 10 bases, with 12 bases between. The germline gives CDR1 MNHEY, CDR2 SMNVEV (reference sequence).

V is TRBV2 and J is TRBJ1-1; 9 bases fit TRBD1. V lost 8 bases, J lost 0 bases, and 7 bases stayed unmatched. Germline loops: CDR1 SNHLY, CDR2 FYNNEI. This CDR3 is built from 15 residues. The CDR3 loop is CASGGQGDMNTEAFF. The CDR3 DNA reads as TGTGCCAGCGGGGGACAGGGAGACATGAACACTGAAGCTTTCTTT. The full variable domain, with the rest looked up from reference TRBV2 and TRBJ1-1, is EPEVTQTPSHQVTQMGQEVILRCVPISNHLYFYWYRQILGQKVEFLVSFYNNEISEKSEIFDDQFSVERPDGSNFTLKIRSTKLEDSAMYFCASGGQGDMNTEAFFGQGTRLTVV.

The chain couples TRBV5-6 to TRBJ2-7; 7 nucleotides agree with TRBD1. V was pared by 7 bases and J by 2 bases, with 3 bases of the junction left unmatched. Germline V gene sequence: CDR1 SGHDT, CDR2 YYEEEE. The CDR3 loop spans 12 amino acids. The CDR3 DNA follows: TGTGCCAGCGGGGACAGAGCCTACGAGCAGTACTTC. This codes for CASGDRAYEQYF.

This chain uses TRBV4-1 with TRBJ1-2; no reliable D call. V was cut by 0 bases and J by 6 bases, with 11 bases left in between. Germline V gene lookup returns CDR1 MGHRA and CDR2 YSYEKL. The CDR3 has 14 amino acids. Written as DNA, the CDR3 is TGCGCCAGCAGCCAAGATCCGAGTATTGATGGCTACACCTTC. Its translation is CASSQDPSIDGYTF.

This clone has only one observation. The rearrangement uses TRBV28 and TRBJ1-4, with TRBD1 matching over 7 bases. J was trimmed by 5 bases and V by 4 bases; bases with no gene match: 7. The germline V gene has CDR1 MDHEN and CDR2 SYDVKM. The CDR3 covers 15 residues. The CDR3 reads CASSSAGTENEKLFF. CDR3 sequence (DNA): TGTGCCAGCAGTTCCGCCGGGACAGAGAATGAAAAACTGTTTTTT.

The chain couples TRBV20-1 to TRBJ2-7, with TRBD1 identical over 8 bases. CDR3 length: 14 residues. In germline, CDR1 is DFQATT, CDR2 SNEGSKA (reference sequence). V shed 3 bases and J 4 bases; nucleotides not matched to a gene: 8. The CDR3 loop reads CSASLSGGKYEQYF. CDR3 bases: TGCAGTGCTAGTCTGTCAGGGGGCAAGTACGAGCAGTACTTC.

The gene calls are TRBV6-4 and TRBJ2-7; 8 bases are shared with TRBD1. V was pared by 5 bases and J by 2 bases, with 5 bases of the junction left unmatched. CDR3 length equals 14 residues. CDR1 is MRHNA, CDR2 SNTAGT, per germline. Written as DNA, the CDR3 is TGTGCCAGCAGTCAGGACAGGGCGCCCTACGAGCAGTACTTC. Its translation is CASSQDRAPYEQYF.

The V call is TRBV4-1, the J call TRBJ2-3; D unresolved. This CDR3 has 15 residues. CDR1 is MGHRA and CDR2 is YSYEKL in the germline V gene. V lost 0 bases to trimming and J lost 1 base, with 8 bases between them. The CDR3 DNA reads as TGCGCCAGCAGCCAAGATAACAGACGCACAGATACGCAGTATTTT. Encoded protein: CASSQDNRRTDTQYF.

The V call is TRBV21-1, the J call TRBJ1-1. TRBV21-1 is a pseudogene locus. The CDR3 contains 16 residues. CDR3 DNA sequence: TGTGCCAGCACTCCCAAATCTAATTCCCCGAACACTGAAGCTTTCTTT. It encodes CASTPKSNSPNTEAFF.

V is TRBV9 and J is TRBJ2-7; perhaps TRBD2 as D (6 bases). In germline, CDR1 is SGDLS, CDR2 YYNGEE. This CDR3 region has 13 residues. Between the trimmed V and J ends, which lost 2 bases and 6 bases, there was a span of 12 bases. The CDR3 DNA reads TGTGCCAGCAGCGTGGGCGGGGTGGGCGAGCAGTACTTC. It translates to CASSVGGVGEQYF.

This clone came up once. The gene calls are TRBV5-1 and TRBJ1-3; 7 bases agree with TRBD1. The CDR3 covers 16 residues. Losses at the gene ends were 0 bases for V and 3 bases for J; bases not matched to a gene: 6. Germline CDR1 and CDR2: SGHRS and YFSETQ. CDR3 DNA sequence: TGCGCCAGCAGCTTGGGAGGCAGGGGGTTTGGAAACACCATATATTTT. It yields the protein CASSLGGRGFGNTIYF.

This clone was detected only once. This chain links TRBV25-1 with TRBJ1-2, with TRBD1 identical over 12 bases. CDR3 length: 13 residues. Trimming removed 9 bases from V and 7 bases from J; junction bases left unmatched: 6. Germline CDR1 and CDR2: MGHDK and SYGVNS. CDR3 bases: TGTGCCAGTGGGGACAGGGGGCAGGGTGGCTACACCTTC. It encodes CASGDRGQGGYTF.

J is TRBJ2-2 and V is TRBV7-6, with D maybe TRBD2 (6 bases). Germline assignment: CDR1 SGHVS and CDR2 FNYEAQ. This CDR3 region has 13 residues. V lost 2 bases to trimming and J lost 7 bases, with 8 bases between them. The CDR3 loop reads CASSLFGGGELFF. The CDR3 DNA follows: TGTGCCAGCAGCTTATTCGGGGGCGGGGAGCTGTTTTTT.

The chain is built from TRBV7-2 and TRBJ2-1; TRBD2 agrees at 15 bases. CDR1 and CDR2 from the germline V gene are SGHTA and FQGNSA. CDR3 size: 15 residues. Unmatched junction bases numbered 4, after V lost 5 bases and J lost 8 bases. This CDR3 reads CASSPGLAGGDEQFF. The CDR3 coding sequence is TGTGCCAGCAGCCCTGGACTAGCGGGGGGGGATGAGCAGTTCTTC.

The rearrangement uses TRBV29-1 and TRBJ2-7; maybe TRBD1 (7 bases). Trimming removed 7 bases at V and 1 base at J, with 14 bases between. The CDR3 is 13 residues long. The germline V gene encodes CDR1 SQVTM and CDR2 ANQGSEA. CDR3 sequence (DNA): TGCAGCGCCTCAGGGGGGAGATCCTACGAGCAGTACTTC. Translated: CSASGGRSYEQYF.

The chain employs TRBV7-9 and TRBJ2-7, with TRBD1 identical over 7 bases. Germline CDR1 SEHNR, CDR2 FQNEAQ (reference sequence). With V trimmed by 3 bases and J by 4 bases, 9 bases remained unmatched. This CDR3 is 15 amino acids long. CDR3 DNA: TGTGCCAGCAGCTTCGACAGGGCACGTGGGTACGAGCAGTACTTC. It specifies CASSFDRARGYEQYF.

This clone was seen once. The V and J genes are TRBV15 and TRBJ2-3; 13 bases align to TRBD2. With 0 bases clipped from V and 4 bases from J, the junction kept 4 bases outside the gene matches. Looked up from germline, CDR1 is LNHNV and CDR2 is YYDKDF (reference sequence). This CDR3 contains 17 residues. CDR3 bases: TGTGCCACCAGCAGAGACTTTACTAGCGGGGGGGCAGATACGCAGTATTTT. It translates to CATSRDFTSGGADTQYF.

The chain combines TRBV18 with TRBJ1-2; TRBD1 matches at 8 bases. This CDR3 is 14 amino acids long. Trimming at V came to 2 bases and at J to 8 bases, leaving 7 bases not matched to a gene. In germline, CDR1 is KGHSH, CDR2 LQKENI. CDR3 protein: CASSPKQGVEGYTF. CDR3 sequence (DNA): TGTGCCAGCTCACCAAAACAGGGGGTCGAAGGCTACACCTTC.